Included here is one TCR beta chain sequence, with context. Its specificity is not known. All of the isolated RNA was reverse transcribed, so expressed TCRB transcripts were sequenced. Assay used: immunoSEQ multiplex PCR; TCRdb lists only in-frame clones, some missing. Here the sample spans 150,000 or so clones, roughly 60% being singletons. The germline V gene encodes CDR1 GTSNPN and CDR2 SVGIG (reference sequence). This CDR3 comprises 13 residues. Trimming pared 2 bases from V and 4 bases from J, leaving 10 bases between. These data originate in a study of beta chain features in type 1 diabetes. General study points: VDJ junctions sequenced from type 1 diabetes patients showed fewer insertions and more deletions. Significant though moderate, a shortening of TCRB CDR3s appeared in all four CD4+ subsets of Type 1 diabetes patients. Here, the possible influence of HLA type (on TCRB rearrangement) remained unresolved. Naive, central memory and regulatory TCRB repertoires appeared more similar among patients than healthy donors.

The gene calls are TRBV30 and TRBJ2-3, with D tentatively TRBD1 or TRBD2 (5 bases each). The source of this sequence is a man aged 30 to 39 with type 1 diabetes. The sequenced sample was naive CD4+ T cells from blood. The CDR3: CAWSMGDPDTQYF. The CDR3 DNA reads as TGTGCCTGGAGTATGGGGGACCCAGATACGCAGTATTTT.